This T cell receptor (beta chain) was obtained from a study of T cell responses to AZD1222 COVID-19 vaccine. General study points: White British donors predominated, females outnumbered males, and clonal diversity was possibly underestimated. Only 5 or 6 AZD1222 recipients tested seropositive at baseline.

Here immunoSEQ multiplex PCR was the method, and the copy in TCRdb shows in-frame clones only, minus some. The sample holds roughly 91,000 clones, roughly nine tenths seen once. Of note for this clone: Its antigen is not known.

The CDR3 has 15 amino acids. Between the trimmed V and J ends, which lost 6 bases and 2 bases, there was a span of 15 bases. Germline CDR1 and CDR2: SNHLY and FYNNEI. The rearrangement links TRBV2 to TRBJ2-3; the D gene is possibly TRBD1 (6 bases). This sample comprised peripheral blood, obtained on day 0 of AZD1222 vaccination. This clonotype originated in an adult in good health. Written as DNA, the CDR3 is TGTGCCAGCAGACAGGGTTGGGGGCCCACAGATACGCAGTATTTT. This sequence encodes CASRQGWGPTDTQYF.